The 30 T cell receptor beta chains presented below share a single source sample, sequenced in a study of blood T cell repertoires in COVID-19. Sequencing used immunoSEQ multiplex PCR; TCRdb keeps in-frame clones, though not all of them. The sample has roughly 180,000 clones; over 80% are singletons. Sequenced material: PBMCs or T cells enriched from blood (not recorded which). The receptors derive from a woman between 50 and 59 years old who had recovered from COVID-19.

The chain joins TRBV19 to TRBJ1-3; no clear D. Per germline, CDR1 LNHDA and CDR2 SQIVND (reference sequence). The CDR3 is 15 residues long. Trimming cost V 7 bases and J 0 bases, with 13 bases left between them. For the CDR3, the DNA is TGTGCCAGTACGCCAGAACCTCACTCTGGAAACACCATATATTTT. This encodes CASTPEPHSGNTIYF.

V and J are TRBV19 and TRBJ2-4, with 13 bases matching TRBD2. The CDR3 has 16 amino acids. Per germline, CDR1 LNHDA and CDR2 SQIVND (reference sequence). Unmatched junction bases numbered 7, after V lost 5 bases and J lost 6 bases. CDR3 sequence: CASSPDTSGRGNIQYF. CDR3 DNA sequence: TGTGCCAGTAGTCCCGATACTAGCGGGAGGGGAAACATTCAGTACTTC.

This chain connects TRBV5-5 to TRBJ2-3; D not certain. This CDR3 contains 13 residues. The V end was cut by 2 bases, the J end by 3 bases, with 7 bases between. Germline V gene lookup returns CDR1 SGHKS and CDR2 YYEKEE (reference sequence). The CDR3 here is CASSFLETDTQYF. The CDR3 coding sequence is TGTGCCAGCAGCTTTCTAGAAACAGATACGCAGTATTTT.

This clone was picked up one time. J is TRBJ1-1 and V is TRBV19; 7 positions match TRBD1. Looked up from germline, CDR1 is LNHDA and CDR2 is SQIVND (reference sequence). The length of the CDR3 is 15 residues. The trim removed 6 bases at V and 3 bases at J, leaving 10 bases unmatched. CDR3 DNA: TGTGCCAGTAGGGTACAACAGGGGCAGCACACTGAAGCTTTCTTT. Protein sequence: CASRVQQGQHTEAFF. The whole variable domain, filled in from reference TRBV19 and TRBJ1-1, reads DGGITQSPKYLFRKEGQNVTLSCEQNLNHDAMYWYRQDPGQGLRLIYYSQIVNDFQKGDIAEGYSVSREKKESFPLTVTSAQKNPTAFYLCASRVQQGQHTEAFFGQGTRLTVV.

The chain carries TRBV30 and TRBJ2-7; 9 positions agree with TRBD1. The CDR3 length is 15 residues. After removal of 2 bases from V and 7 bases from J, the junction contained 12 bases not matched to a gene. CDR1 is GTSNPN and CDR2 is SVGIG in the germline V gene (reference sequence). The CDR3 loop is CAWSRGTGPLAEQYV. The CDR3 coding sequence is TGTGCCTGGAGTCGTGGGACAGGGCCGCTGGCGGAGCAGTACGTC.

The chain recombines TRBV12-3 or TRBV12-4 with TRBJ1-2, with D unresolved. The V end lost 6 bases, the J end lost 6 bases, and 14 bases lay between the germline ends. This CDR3 region has 13 residues. CDR3 region: CASREGSLDGYTF. The CDR3 DNA is TGTGCCAGCAGGGAAGGTAGCCTCGATGGCTACACCTTC.

V and J are TRBV3-1 (or the pseudogene TRBV3-2) and TRBJ1-2; no clear D. Trimming shortened V by 1 base and J by 6 bases, and 9 bases separated the two germline ends. The CDR3 totals 13 residues. Germline CDR1 is LGHDT and CDR2 is YNNKEL (reference sequence). The CDR3 DNA reads as TGTGCCAGCAGCCAAGTCTCGGGAAATGGCTACACCTTC. Amino acid sequence: CASSQVSGNGYTF.

The CDR3 here is CASSDLYGYGYTF. The CDR3, as DNA: TGTGCCAGCAGCGATCTGTACGGCTATGGCTACACCTTC. V gene TRBV9 combines with J gene TRBJ1-2; D is uncertain. Germline V gene data show CDR1 as SGDLS and CDR2 as YYNGEE. V was pared by 3 bases and J by 4 bases, with 10 bases between. CDR3 length: 13 residues.

The chain combines TRBV19 with TRBJ1-5; D perhaps matches TRBD1 (6 bases). V was pared by 3 bases and J by 7 bases, with 16 bases between. Looked up from germline, CDR1 is LNHDA and CDR2 is SQIVND (reference sequence). The CDR3 extends over 15 amino acids. The CDR3 here is CASSILQGINQPQHF. The CDR3, as DNA: TGTGCCAGTAGTATTCTACAGGGTATAAACCAGCCCCAGCATTTT.

This chain joins TRBV2 and TRBJ1-3; no clear D gene. Trimming took 1 base from V and 0 from J, leaving 7 bases between them. This CDR3 comprises 15 residues. CDR1 is SNHLY and CDR2 is FYNNEI in the germline V gene. DNA for the CDR3: TGTGCCAGCAGTGAAGAGCTGAGCTCTGGAAACACCATATATTTT. Translation: CASSEELSSGNTIYF.

V is TRBV30 and J is TRBJ1-1; TRBD1 might be the D (5 bases). Germline values: CDR1 GTSNPN, CDR2 SVGIG (reference sequence). This CDR3 is built from 13 residues. Trimming cost V 4 bases and J 0 bases, with 9 bases left between them. CDR3 bases: TGTGCCTGGAAGGCAGGGCTGAACACTGAAGCTTTCTTT. Translation gives CAWKAGLNTEAFF.

J is TRBJ2-2 and V is TRBV5-1; 10 positions agree with TRBD2. The CDR3 is 16 residues long. CDR1 and CDR2 (germline): SGHRS, YFSETQ. V gave up 5 bases and J gave up 3 bases; unmatched junction bases: 7. CDR3 DNA: TGCGCCAGCAGTCTCCCTAGCGGGAGAGACACCGGGGAGCTGTTTTTT. Translating it yields CASSLPSGRDTGELFF.

The V gene is TRBV7-9, the J gene TRBJ1-2, with 9 bases matching TRBD1. The CDR3 runs to 14 residues. The V gene's germline CDR1 is SEHNR and CDR2 FQNEAQ (reference sequence). The trim removed 4 bases at V and 0 bases at J, leaving 0 bases unmatched. CDR3 DNA sequence: TGTGCCAGCAGCTGGACAGGGGCTAACTATGGCTACACCTTC. Its translation is CASSWTGANYGYTF.

The chain uses TRBV3-1 (or the pseudogene TRBV3-2) and TRBJ2-1; 10 bases align to TRBD2. This CDR3 region has 13 residues. Germline V gene data show CDR1 as LGHDT and CDR2 as YNNKEL (reference sequence). The ends lost 8 bases at V and 7 bases at J; junction bases unmatched: 5. Here the CDR3 DNA reads TGTGCCAGCGCATCACTAGCGGGAAATGAGCAGTTCTTC. This gives the protein CASASLAGNEQFF.

This chain connects TRBV7-8 to TRBJ2-7; 7 bases are shared with TRBD1. Germline lookup yields CDR1 SGHVS and CDR2 FQNEAQ. The CDR3 is made up of 15 amino acids. V was clipped by 2 bases and J by 4 bases; unmatched bases: 8. CDR3 DNA sequence: TGTGCCAGCAGCTTAAGGGAACAGGGGTTATACGAGCAGTACGTC. This encodes CASSLREQGLYEQYV.

V and J are TRBV5-1 and TRBJ1-5; tentatively, D is TRBD1 (6 bases). The CDR3 runs to 15 residues. Germline V lookup: CDR1 SGHRS, CDR2 YFSETQ. Trimming removed 4 bases at V and 7 bases at J, with 18 bases between. CDR3 sequence (DNA): TGCGCCAGCAGCCTAGAGGACAGTTCAAACCAGCCCCAGCATTTT. Protein: CASSLEDSSNQPQHF.

This chain links TRBV11-2 with TRBJ1-1; no clear D. Germline V gives CDR1 SGHAT, CDR2 FQNNGV. The CDR3 is 15 residues long. V was cut by 5 bases and J by 2 bases, with 15 bases left in between. The DNA of the CDR3 is TGTGCCAGCAGCCTCCGGGAGCAGACTAACACTGAAGCTTTCTTT. It is translated as CASSLREQTNTEAFF. The full variable domain, with the rest looked up from reference TRBV11-2 and TRBJ1-1, is EAGVAQSPRYKIIEKRQSVAFWCNPISGHATLYWYQQILGQGPKLLIQFQNNGVVDDSQLPKDRFSAERLKGVDSTLKIQPAKLEDSAVYLCASSLREQTNTEAFFGQGTRLTVV.

This sequence joins TRBV6-2 or TRBV6-3 and TRBJ1-1, with TRBD1 as a possible D gene (5 bases). The germline gives CDR1 MNHEY, CDR2 SVGEGT. V was pared by 5 bases and J by 4 bases, with 11 bases between. This CDR3 has 13 residues. CDR3 nucleotides: TGTGCCAGCAGTAGCCGGGACTTCACTGAAGCTTTCTTT. Protein: CASSSRDFTEAFF.

The CDR3 spells CASSADIRNTIYF. CDR3 DNA sequence: TGTGCCAGCAGCGCAGACATACGAAACACCATATATTTT. The V gene is TRBV14, the J gene TRBJ1-3; D call uncertain. This CDR3 is built from 13 residues. Germline lookup yields CDR1 SGHDN and CDR2 FVKESK. V gave up 5 bases and J gave up 5 bases, with 10 bases separating them.

The rearrangement joins TRBV6-5 to TRBJ2-3; tentative D call: TRBD1 (5 bases). The length of the CDR3 is 16 residues. Trimming took off 4 bases at V and 7 bases at J, with 21 bases between the two ends. CDR1 and CDR2 from the germline V gene are MNHEY and SVGAGI. The CDR3 protein is CASSLSSTGPTHTQYF. DNA of the CDR3: TGTGCCAGCAGTTTGTCCTCCACAGGCCCCACTCATACGCAGTATTTT.

This chain joins TRBV5-1 and TRBJ2-4; the match to TRBD1 covers 8 bases. Looked up from germline, CDR1 is SGHRS and CDR2 is YFSETQ. This CDR3 has 13 residues. Trimming took 5 bases from V and 6 from J; bases not matched to a gene: 4. DNA for the CDR3: TGCGCCAGCAGGCCCGGACAGGGAAACATTCAGTACTTC. It codes for CASRPGQGNIQYF.

The chain combines TRBV7-8 with TRBJ1-2; 7 nucleotides line up with TRBD1. This CDR3 has 15 amino acids. Losses at the gene ends were 5 bases for V and 3 bases for J; bases not matched to a gene: 9. Looked up from germline, CDR1 is SGHVS and CDR2 is FQNEAQ. The CDR3 loop is CASSDRDTGDYGYTF. Here the CDR3 DNA reads TGTGCCAGCAGCGACAGGGATACAGGGGACTATGGCTACACCTTC.

This clone was observed once. This chain joins TRBV7-2 and TRBJ1-1; unclear D gene. V shed 2 bases and J shed 10 bases, with 11 bases lying between them. Germline CDR1 and CDR2: SGHTA and FQGNSA. The CDR3 contains 12 residues. The CDR3 protein is CASSLRGHGAFF. The CDR3 region has the DNA TGTGCCAGCAGCTTACGGGGTCACGGAGCTTTCTTT. Supplemented by reference TRBV7-2 and TRBJ1-1, the full variable domain reads GAGVSQSPSNKVTEKGKDVELRCDPISGHTALYWYRQSLGQGLEFLIYFQGNSAPDKSGLPSDRFSAERTGGSVSTLTIQRTQQEDSAVYLCASSLRGHGAFFGQGTRLTVV.

The CDR3 spells CASSLADRGQMAEAFF. Here the CDR3 DNA reads TGCGCCAGCAGCTTGGCCGACAGGGGGCAAATGGCTGAAGCTTTCTTT. V and J are TRBV5-1 and TRBJ1-1, with TRBD1 matching over 10 bases. V was pared by 0 bases and J by 6 bases, with 8 bases of the junction left unmatched. The CDR3 loop spans 16 amino acids. The germline V gene has CDR1 SGHRS and CDR2 YFSETQ.

This clone was seen repeatedly, ten times or more. The genes are TRBV30 and TRBJ1-1; TRBD1 aligns across 10 bases. The germline V gene encodes CDR1 GTSNPN and CDR2 SVGIG (reference sequence). Losses at the gene ends were 4 bases for V and 10 bases for J; bases not matched to a gene: 12. The CDR3 length is 14 residues. This chain's CDR3 is CAWKRGQGTWGAFF. In nucleotides, the CDR3 is TGTGCCTGGAAGCGGGGACAGGGGACGTGGGGAGCTTTCTTT.

The gene calls are TRBV30 and TRBJ1-1; D gene uncertain. This CDR3 is 13 amino acids long. V was trimmed by 1 base and J by 0 bases, leaving 6 bases between them. CDR1 and CDR2 from the germline V gene are GTSNPN and SVGIG (reference sequence). The CDR3 DNA is TGTGCCTGGAGTGCAGGCATGAACACTGAAGCTTTCTTT. Its translation: CAWSAGMNTEAFF.

The chain couples TRBV6-5 to TRBJ2-2; maybe TRBD1 (5 bases). V was cut by 4 bases and J by 6 bases, with 12 bases left in between. Germline V CDR1 and CDR2: MNHEY, SVGAGI. The CDR3 totals 14 residues. CDR3 protein: CASSSSRVAGELFF. In DNA form, the CDR3 reads TGTGCCAGCAGTTCCTCCAGGGTAGCCGGGGAGCTGTTTTTT.

The chain links TRBV21-1 to TRBJ1-5; the listed D gene, TRBD1, was not tested against the DNA. TRBV21-1 constitutes a pseudogene. This CDR3 is built from 16 residues. CDR3 loop: CASRLGQFISNQPQHF. The CDR3 coding sequence is TGTGCCAGCAGATTGGGACAGTTCATTAGCAATCAGCCCCAGCATTTT.

V and J are TRBV29-1 and TRBJ1-2; perhaps TRBD1 as D (6 bases). The CDR3 extends over 13 amino acids. In germline, CDR1 is SQVTM, CDR2 ANQGSEA. Trimming left V 7 bases short and J 1 base short, with 13 bases between. CDR3 amino acids: CSAGQFINYGYTF. The DNA of the CDR3 is TGCAGCGCTGGACAGTTCATTAACTATGGCTACACCTTC.

The chain combines TRBV9 with TRBJ2-7; 9 bases match TRBD1. CDR3 length: 16 amino acids. CDR1 is SGDLS, CDR2 YYNGEE, per germline. The V and J ends lost 2 bases and 2 bases, in that order; junction bases with no gene match: 8. In DNA, the CDR3 is TGTGCCAGCAGCGTGGCCGGCGGACAGGGGACCTACGAGCAGTACGTC. Its translation is CASSVAGGQGTYEQYV.